The 10 T cell receptor beta chains listed next were all sequenced from one sample in a study of blood T cell repertoires in COVID-19 (TCRdb year 2020). The library was produced with the immunoSEQ multiplex PCR assay. In TCRdb, the immuneACCESS table is reduced to in-frame sequences with V and J assigned. These tables do not hold every clone; where another copy was compared, an unresolved V gene accounts for under half, and the others remain unexplained. This sample gives about 140,000 clones in total; roughly 80% of them show up just once. The ten largest make up around 3.8% of the sample. Sequencing input: peripheral blood. The receptors come from a man between 65 and 85 years old who had recovered from COVID-19.

The CDR3 DNA reads TGTGCCAGCCGTCGGACAGGGAGGGAGTTCTTC. Its translation is CASRRTGREFF. The V and J genes are TRBV28 and TRBJ2-1, with D possibly TRBD1 on 8 matching bases. The V gene lost 8 bases and the J gene lost 14 bases, with 16 bases spanning the gap. This CDR3 contains 11 residues. Germline lookup yields CDR1 MDHEN and CDR2 SYDVKM.

The rearrangement joins TRBV9 to TRBJ2-1; 10 bases are shared with TRBD2. V lost 2 bases to trimming and J lost 4 bases; unmatched junction nucleotides: 9. The length of the CDR3 is 17 residues. Looked up from germline, CDR1 is SGDLS and CDR2 is YYNGEE. CDR3 DNA sequence: TGTGCCAGCAGCGTTTCGGCTAGCGGGAGAGGATACAATGAGCAGTTCTTC. Translated: CASSVSASGRGYNEQFF. The full variable domain, its missing parts supplied by reference TRBV9 and TRBJ2-1, is DSGVTQTPKHLITATGQRVTLRCSPRSGDLSVYWYQQSLDQGLQFLIQYYNGEERAKGNILERFSAQQFPDLHSELNLSSLELGDSALYFCASSVSASGRGYNEQFFGPGTRLTVL.

The table lists this clone with many counts. The J gene is TRBJ1-5, the V gene TRBV6-6; D is unresolved. Trimming took 4 bases from V and 0 from J, leaving 7 bases between them. This CDR3 is built from 14 residues. Looked up from germline, CDR1 is MNHNY and CDR2 is SVGAGI (reference sequence). CDR3 region: CASSSSDSNQPQHF. CDR3 sequence (DNA): TGTGCCAGCAGTTCTTCAGATAGCAATCAGCCCCAGCATTTT.

The chain uses TRBV7-8 and TRBJ1-2, with 9 bases identical to TRBD1. With V trimmed by 5 bases and J by 8 bases, 9 bases remained unmatched. Germline V CDR1 and CDR2: SGHVS, FQNEAQ. There are 14 residues in the CDR3. Here the CDR3 DNA reads TGTGCCAGCAGCCCCGGGGACAGGGTCGGCGGCTACACCTTC. Its protein is CASSPGDRVGGYTF.

This chain connects TRBV28 to TRBJ1-5, with D hard to call. Trimming left V 6 bases short and J 5 bases short, with 8 bases between. The V gene's germline CDR1 is MDHEN and CDR2 SYDVKM. CDR3 length: 12 amino acids. In DNA, the CDR3 is TGTGCCAGCAGCCCCAACTATCAGCCCCAGCATTTT. Amino acid sequence: CASSPNYQPQHF.

The chain couples TRBV4-1 to TRBJ2-5; D remains ambiguous. Germline-derived CDR1 and CDR2 are MGHRA and YSYEKL. Trimming left V 1 base short and J 1 base short, with 10 bases between. The CDR3 sequence is 15 residues long. CDR3 sequence: CASSQVGLIQETQYF. DNA of the CDR3: TGCGCCAGCAGCCAAGTCGGGTTGATCCAAGAGACCCAGTACTTC.

The V gene is TRBV5-4, the J gene TRBJ2-1; 12 positions match TRBD2. The length of the CDR3 is 16 residues. Germline V gives CDR1 SGHNT, CDR2 YYREEE (reference sequence). The J segment lost 4 bases and the V segment lost 4 bases, leaving 6 bases of the junction unmatched. CDR3 in amino acids: CASSGLAGGPYNEQFF. CDR3 bases: TGTGCCAGCAGCGGGCTAGCGGGAGGGCCGTACAATGAGCAGTTCTTC.

This clone came up once. The chain carries TRBV9 and TRBJ2-7; 13 nucleotides line up with TRBD2. Germline-derived CDR1 and CDR2 are SGDLS and YYNGEE. V gave up 3 bases and J gave up 3 bases; unmatched junction bases: 9. CDR3 size: 17 residues. CDR3: CASSEGPTSGGGYEQYF. As DNA, the CDR3 is TGTGCCAGCAGCGAGGGACCTACTAGCGGGGGGGGCTACGAGCAGTACTTC.

The chain uses TRBV20-1 and TRBJ1-2; D might be TRBD1 (5 bases). Germline values: CDR1 DFQATT, CDR2 SNEGSKA (reference sequence). This CDR3 comprises 14 residues. Deletions cut 3 bases from V and 1 base from J, with 12 bases between. As DNA, the CDR3 is TGCAGTGCTAGTATCGGGGGGGGTAACTATGGCTACACCTTC. Encoded protein: CSASIGGGNYGYTF.

This clone was recorded at least ten times. The chain joins TRBV3-1 (or the pseudogene TRBV3-2) to TRBJ2-1, with D maybe TRBD2 (5 bases). Trimming pared 6 bases from V and 9 bases from J, leaving 12 bases between. Germline loops: CDR1 LGHDT, CDR2 YNNKEL (reference sequence). The CDR3 contains 12 residues. CDR3 nucleotide sequence: TGTGCCAGCAGACGCGGACTGGGTGAGCAGTTCTTC. Its protein product is CASRRGLGEQFF.